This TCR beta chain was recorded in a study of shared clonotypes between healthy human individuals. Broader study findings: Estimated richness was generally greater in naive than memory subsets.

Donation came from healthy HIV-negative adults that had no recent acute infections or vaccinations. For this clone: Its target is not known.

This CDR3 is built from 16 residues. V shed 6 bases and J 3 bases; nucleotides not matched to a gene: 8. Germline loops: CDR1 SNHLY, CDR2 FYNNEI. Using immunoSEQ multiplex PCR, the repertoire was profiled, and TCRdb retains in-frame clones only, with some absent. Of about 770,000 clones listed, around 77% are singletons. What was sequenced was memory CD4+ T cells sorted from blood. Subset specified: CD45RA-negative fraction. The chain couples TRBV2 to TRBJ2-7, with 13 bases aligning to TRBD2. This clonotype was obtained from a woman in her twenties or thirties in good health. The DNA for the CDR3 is TGTGCCAGCAGACCCCTGGGACTAGCGGGAAGCTACGAGCAGTACTTC. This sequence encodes CASRPLGLAGSYEQYF.